This T cell receptor (beta chain) stems from a study of control samples from healthy donors and cancer patients. The repertoire was sequenced with immunoSEQ multiplex PCR; TCRdb's copy has only in-frame clones and lacks some. The sample lists over 100,000 clones; 70% to 90% were seen once. From germline, CDR1 is SGHNT and CDR2 YYREEE (reference sequence). The CDR3 spans 13 residues. Trimming shortened V by 5 bases and J by 0 bases, and 9 bases separated the two germline ends. The TCR sequence derives from a middle-aged man in good health. The sample taken for sequencing was blood. J is TRBJ2-7 and V is TRBV5-4; D is unclear. The CDR3 coding sequence is TGTGCCAGCAGTAAGGAGTCCTCCTACGAGCAGTACTTC. The encoded protein is CASSKESSYEQYF.